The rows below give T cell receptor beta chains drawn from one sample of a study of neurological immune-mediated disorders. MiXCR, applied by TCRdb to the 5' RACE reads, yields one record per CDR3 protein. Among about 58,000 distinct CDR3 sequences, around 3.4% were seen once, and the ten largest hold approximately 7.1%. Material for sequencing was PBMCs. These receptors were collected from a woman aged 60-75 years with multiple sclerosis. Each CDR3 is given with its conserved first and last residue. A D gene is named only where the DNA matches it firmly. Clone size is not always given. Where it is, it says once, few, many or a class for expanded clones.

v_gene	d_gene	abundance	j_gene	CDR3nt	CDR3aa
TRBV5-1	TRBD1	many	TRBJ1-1	TGCGCCAGCAGCTTAACAGGGGGCTACACTGAAGCTTTCTTT	CASSLTGGYTEAFF
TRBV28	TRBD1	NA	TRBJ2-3	TGTGCCAGCAGTGGACAGGGTCTCACAGATACGCAGTATTTT	CASSGQGLTDTQYF
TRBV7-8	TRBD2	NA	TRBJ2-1	TGTGCCAGCAGCTTATGGCTGACTAGCGGGGGGCCGTCCTACAATGAGCAGTTCTTC	CASSLWLTSGGPSYNEQFF
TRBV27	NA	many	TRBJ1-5	TGTGCCAGCAGTTCCAGTGGCAGCAATCAGCCCCAGCATTTT	CASSSSGSNQPQHF
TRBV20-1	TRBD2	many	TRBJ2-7	TGCAGTGCTACCCCTCTGGAGCGGGAGGGCCGGTTTGAGCAGTACTTC	CSATPLEREGRFEQYF
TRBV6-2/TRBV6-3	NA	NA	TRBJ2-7	TGTGCCAGCAACGGCCGGGCATACGAGCAGTACTTC	CASNGRAYEQYF
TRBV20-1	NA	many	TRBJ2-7	TGCAGTGCTAGAGATCCCGTCTCGGAGCAGTACTTC	CSARDPVSEQYF
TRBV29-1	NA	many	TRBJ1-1	TGCAGCGTGGGCCTCCGGGCGAGGGATACTGAAGCTTTCTTT	CSVGLRARDTEAFF
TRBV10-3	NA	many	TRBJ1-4	TGTGCCATCAGTGACAGGGCGGCTGGGATTAATGAAAAACTGTTTTTT	CAISDRAAGINEKLFF
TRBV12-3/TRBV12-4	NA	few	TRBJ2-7	TGTGCCAGCAGTTTAAAGACCTACACCGCCGAGCAGTACTTC	CASSLKTYTAEQYF
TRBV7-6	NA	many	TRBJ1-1	TGTGCCAGCAGCTCCCGATCGGGTTCCCCGAACACTGAAGCTTTCTTT	CASSSRSGSPNTEAFF
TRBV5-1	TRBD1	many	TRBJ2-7	TGCGCCAGCAGCACCGGACAGGGAAGGGCCTACGAGCAGTACTTC	CASSTGQGRAYEQYF
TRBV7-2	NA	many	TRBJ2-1	TGTGCCAGCAGCTTAGTCGGAGGGTGGGAGTTCTTC	CASSLVGGWEFF
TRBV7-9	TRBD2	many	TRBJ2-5	TGTGCCAGCAGCCCCCGGTCCGGGACTAGCGGGCAAGAGACCCAGTACTTC	CASSPRSGTSGQETQYF
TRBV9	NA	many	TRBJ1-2	TGTGCCAGCAGCGTAGACGGGCAAGGAGATTATGGCTACACCTTC	CASSVDGQGDYGYTF
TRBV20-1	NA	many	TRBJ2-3	TGCAGTGTAACGCGGCGAGATACGCAGTATTTT	CSVTRRDTQYF
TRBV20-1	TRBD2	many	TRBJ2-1	TGCAGTGCTAGAGCAACTAGCGGAGTTAACAATGAGCAGTTCTTC	CSARATSGVNNEQFF
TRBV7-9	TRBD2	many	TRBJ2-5	TGTGCCAGCAGCCTAAGACTGGGAGGGGTGGAGACCCAGTACTTC	CASSLRLGGVETQYF